The clone carrying this TCR beta chain was observed a single time. The data were taken from a study of shared clonotypes between healthy human individuals. Sequenced by immunoSEQ multiplex PCR; TCRdb stores in-frame clones only, minus some. Here the sample spans approximately 2.4 million clones, 90% to 96% being singletons. This TCR derives from a man between 18 and 29 years old in good health. The sample taken for sequencing was naive CD4+ T cells sorted from blood. The subset is: CD45RA+ positively selected.

The CDR3 loop reads CASSLAEVAYNEQFF. The CDR3 region has the DNA TGTGCCAGCAGTTTAGCAGAAGTGGCCTACAATGAGCAGTTCTTC. The V and J genes are TRBV27 and TRBJ2-1; D is unresolved. CDR1 MNHEY and CDR2 SMNVEV come from the germline V gene (reference sequence). V lost 2 bases and J lost 2, with 10 bases in between. The CDR3 runs to 15 residues.